Reported below is one T cell receptor beta chain. Per the original methods: Reference gene primer amplification yielded estimated nucleated cell counts. Only in-frame clones appear in the TCRdb table, and some are missing; sequencing was by immunoSEQ multiplex PCR. The DNA was the basis for D and trimming; V, J and clone size are from that table. The profile shows about 270,000 clones, 75% to 95% of them singletons. The sample belongs to a study of blood T cell repertoires in COVID-19. The wider study: Donors in the United States, Italy and Spain gave samples during acute or convalescent COVID-19. T cells, B-cell-depleted T cells, or PBMCs supplied cDNA or gDNA.

Germline V CDR1 and CDR2: SGHRS, YFSETQ. Trimming cost V 5 bases and J 2 bases, with 6 bases left between them. This CDR3 contains 12 residues. Sequencing used peripheral blood. The chain uses TRBV5-1 and TRBJ2-3; D is uncertain. The source of this sequence is a person in their late teens or twenties with COVID-19, enrolled during active disease. The CDR3 reads CASRGDTDTQYF. CDR3 DNA: TGCGCCAGCAGGGGCGACACAGATACGCAGTATTTT.